Reported below is one T cell receptor beta chain. This entry is derived from a study of blood T cell repertoires in COVID-19. Using immunoSEQ multiplex PCR, the repertoire was profiled, and TCRdb retains in-frame clones only, with some absent. Among approximately 100,000 clones listed, approximately 92% were seen once. The CDR3 has 16 residues. Germline-derived CDR1 and CDR2 are SGHRS and YFSETQ. V shed 0 bases, J shed 4 bases, and the junction held 8 bases outside the gene matches. The chain carries TRBV5-1 and TRBJ2-3, with 7 bases lining up with TRBD2. This TCR was sampled from a man aged 45 to 65 with active COVID-19. Specimen: peripheral blood. CDR3 sequence: CASSLGAGLVADTQYF. In nucleotides, the CDR3 is TGCGCCAGCAGCTTGGGAGCGGGACTTGTTGCAGATACGCAGTATTTT.